This T cell receptor beta chain was captured by sequencing in a study of CD8+CD57+ T cells in acquired aplastic anemia. Regarding the study as a whole: Overlap between patients and controls comprised 25 to 30 CD8+ CDR3 sequences.

Profiling that covered TCR beta VDJ and CDR3 relied on genomic DNA as its template. TCRdb reprocessed the reads with MiXCR, giving one entry per CDR3 protein. The profile shows tens of thousands of distinct CDR3 sequences, roughly three quarters of them singletons. Comment on this clonotype: Its antigen remains unknown.

CDR3 length: 16 residues. CDR1 is WSHSY and CDR2 is SAAADI in the germline V gene. V was trimmed by 2 bases and J by 6 bases, leaving 17 bases between them. The sequence derives from a human donor in good health, serving as a control. The chain carries TRBV10-2 and TRBJ1-5; TRBD1 might be the D (5 bases). Sequenced input: sorted CD4+, CD8+, or CD8+CD57+ T cells (not recorded which) from PBMCs. The DNA for the CDR3 is TGCGCCAGCAGTGAGGTGAGGGGTGAGGGCGGTCAGCCCCAGCATTTT. It is translated as CASSEVRGEGGQPQHF.